This T cell receptor (beta chain) was retrieved from a study of shared clonotypes between healthy human individuals. Study-level points and caveats: A handful of donors showed sharing of approximately 4.7% of naive CD4 clonotypes. The study generally estimated greater richness for naive than memory subsets.

A word on this clone: The antigen remains unidentified.

The naive CD8 population came from CD45RO-negative cells selected for CCR7, without terminally differentiated effector memory CD45RA+ cells. Germline CDR1 reads SNHLY; CDR2 reads FYNNEI. The CDR3 length is 17 residues. V trimming: 5 bases; J trimming: 3 bases; junction bases outside the gene matches: 7. The DNA input per sorted-subset replicate PCR was 200 ng, corresponding to 25,000 to 30,000 T cell genomes. Generated by immunoSEQ multiplex PCR, the TCRdb table keeps only in-frame clones and is missing some. The table has around 700,000 clones, under 95% seen once. The sequence was obtained from a man aged 25-45 years in good health. The sequenced sample was naive CD8+ T cells sorted from blood. This chain connects TRBV2 to TRBJ2-2; 12 nucleotides align to TRBD2. The DNA for the CDR3 is TGTGCCAGCAGTACGCCGACTAGCGGGAGTGACACCGGGGAGCTGTTTTTT. It yields the protein CASSTPTSGSDTGELFF.